The entry below describes one TCR beta chain. Its antigen is still unknown. Repertoires were generated with immunoSEQ multiplex PCR, while TCRdb's copy carries only in-frame clones and drops some. This repertoire shows about 170,000 clones, around 90% found once; its top ten account for roughly 1.5%. This sample stems from a study of T cell responses to AZD1222 COVID-19 vaccine. Study summary: Doses given second, at about 4 or about 12 weeks, were pooled.

Study-wide findings and caveats: Donors in the cohort were predominantly white British and more often female, and clonal diversity was possibly underestimated. Vaccine-associated CD4 TCRs spanned spike, dominant at 160-218 and 743-854.

V was clipped by 4 bases and J by 7 bases, with 20 bases between them. This CDR3 is 15 amino acids long. Germline assignment: CDR1 SGHTA and CDR2 FQGNSA. This clonotype was obtained from an adult in good health. The rearrangement joins TRBV7-2 to TRBJ2-7; D tentatively reads TRBD1 or TRBD2 (6 bases each). Sequenced material: peripheral blood, taken on day 0 of AZD1222 vaccination. CDR3 loop: CASSSRGGGRDEQYF. Here the CDR3 DNA reads TGTGCCAGCAGCTCCCGAGGAGGGGGGCGAGATGAGCAGTACTTC.